The subject of this entry is one TCR beta chain. This sample's TCRbeta library carried unique molecular identifier barcodes. MiXCR, applied by TCRdb to the PCR reads, yields one record per CDR3 protein. The table has roughly 500,000 distinct CDR3 sequences, around 16% seen once; the top ten hold 3.3%. This specimen comes from a study of T-cell reconstitution after alpha-beta-depleted transplantation in children. After removal of 4 bases from V and 6 bases from J, the junction contained 6 bases not matched to a gene. This CDR3 spans 14 amino acids. From germline, CDR1 is SGHRS and CDR2 YFSETQ. The material sequenced was PBMCs from the stem cell graft donor, taken from the stem cell graft. The sequence came from a human donor who donated a stem cell graft to a child with acute lymphoblastic leukemia. The J gene is TRBJ2-1, the V gene TRBV5-1, with 8 nucleotides matching TRBD1. The CDR3: CASSQDRAGNEQFF. CDR3 DNA: TGCGCCAGCAGCCAGGACAGGGCTGGCAATGAGCAGTTCTTC.